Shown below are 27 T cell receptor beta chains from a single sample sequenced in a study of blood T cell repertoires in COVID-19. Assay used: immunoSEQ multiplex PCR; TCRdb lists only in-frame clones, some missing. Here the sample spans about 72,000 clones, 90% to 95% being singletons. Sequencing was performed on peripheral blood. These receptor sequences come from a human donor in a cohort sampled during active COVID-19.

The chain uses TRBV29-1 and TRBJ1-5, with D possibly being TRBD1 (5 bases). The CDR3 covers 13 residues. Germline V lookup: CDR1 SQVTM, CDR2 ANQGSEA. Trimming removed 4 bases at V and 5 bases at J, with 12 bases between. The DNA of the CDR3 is TGCAGCGTTGTTTTGGGGCAGGATCAGCCCCAGCATTTT. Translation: CSVVLGQDQPQHF.

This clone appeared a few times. Written as DNA, the CDR3 is TGCAGCGTTCGACAGGGCAATCAGCCCCAGCATTTT. It yields the protein CSVRQGNQPQHF. The gene calls are TRBV29-1 and TRBJ1-5; D perhaps matches TRBD1 (6 bases). This CDR3 has 12 residues. The ends were cut back, 5 bases at V and 2 bases at J, with 7 bases in the middle. CDR1 and CDR2 from the germline V gene are SQVTM and ANQGSEA. Filled out from reference TRBV29-1 and TRBJ1-5, the complete variable domain reads SAVISQKPSRDICQRGTSLTIQCQVDSQVTMMFWYRQQPGQSLTLIATANQGSEATYESGFVIDKFPISRPNLTFSTLTVSNMSPEDSSIYLCSVRQGNQPQHFGDGTRLSIL.

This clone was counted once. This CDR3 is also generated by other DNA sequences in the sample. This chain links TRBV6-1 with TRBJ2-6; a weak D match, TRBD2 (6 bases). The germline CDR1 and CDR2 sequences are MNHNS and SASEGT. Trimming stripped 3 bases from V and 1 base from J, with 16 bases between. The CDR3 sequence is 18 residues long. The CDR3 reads CASSDRAGRFSGANVLTF. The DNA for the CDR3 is TGTGCCAGCAGTGACCGGGCGGGACGGTTTTCTGGGGCCAACGTCCTGACTTTC.

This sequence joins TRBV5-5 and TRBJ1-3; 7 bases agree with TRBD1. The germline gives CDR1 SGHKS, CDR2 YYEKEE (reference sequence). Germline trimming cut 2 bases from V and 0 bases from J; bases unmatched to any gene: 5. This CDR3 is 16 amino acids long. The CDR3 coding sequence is TGTGCCAGCAGCTTTACAGGGGTCCTCTCTGGAAACACCATATATTTT. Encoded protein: CASSFTGVLSGNTIYF.

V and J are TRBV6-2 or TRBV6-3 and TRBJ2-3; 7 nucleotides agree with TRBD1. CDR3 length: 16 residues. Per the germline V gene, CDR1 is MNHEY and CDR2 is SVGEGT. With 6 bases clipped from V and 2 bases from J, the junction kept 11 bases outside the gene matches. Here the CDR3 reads CASSLDRAGYTDTQYF. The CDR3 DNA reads TGTGCCAGCAGCTTAGACAGGGCCGGCTACACAGATACGCAGTATTTT.

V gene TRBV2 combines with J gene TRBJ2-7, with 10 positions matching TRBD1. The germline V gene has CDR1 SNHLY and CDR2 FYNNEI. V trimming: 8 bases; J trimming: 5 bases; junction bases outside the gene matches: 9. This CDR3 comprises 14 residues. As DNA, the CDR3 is TGTGCCAGCGAGACCGGGACAGGGGAGCACGAGCAGTACTTC. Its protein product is CASETGTGEHEQYF.

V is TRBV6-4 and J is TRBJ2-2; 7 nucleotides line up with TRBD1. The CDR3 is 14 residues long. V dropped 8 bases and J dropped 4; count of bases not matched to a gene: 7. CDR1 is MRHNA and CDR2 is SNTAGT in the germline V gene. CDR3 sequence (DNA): TGTGCCAGCGCCCGGGACAGATTCACCGGGGAGCTGTTTTTT. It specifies CASARDRFTGELFF.

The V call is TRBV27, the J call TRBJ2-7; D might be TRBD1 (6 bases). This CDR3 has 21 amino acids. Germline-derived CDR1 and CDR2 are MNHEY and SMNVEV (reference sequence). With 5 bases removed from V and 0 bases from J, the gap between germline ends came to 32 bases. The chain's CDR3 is CASSRLGAASYRAQSSYEQYF. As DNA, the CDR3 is TGTGCCAGCAGTCGTTTAGGGGCCGCGAGTTACAGGGCTCAGAGCTCCTACGAGCAGTACTTC.

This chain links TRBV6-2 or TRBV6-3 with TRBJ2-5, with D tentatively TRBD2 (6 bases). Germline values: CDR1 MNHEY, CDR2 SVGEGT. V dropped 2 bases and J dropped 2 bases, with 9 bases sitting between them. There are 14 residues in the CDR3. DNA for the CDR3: TGTGCCAGCAGTTACAGAGCGGGTCAAGAGACCCAGTACTTC. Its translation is CASSYRAGQETQYF.

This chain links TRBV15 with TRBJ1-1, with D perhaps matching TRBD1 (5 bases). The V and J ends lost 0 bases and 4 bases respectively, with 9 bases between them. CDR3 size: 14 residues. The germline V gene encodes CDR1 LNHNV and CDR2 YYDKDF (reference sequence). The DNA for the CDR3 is TGTGCCACCAGCAGAGACAGGGTCACCACTGAAGCTTTCTTT. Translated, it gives CATSRDRVTTEAFF.

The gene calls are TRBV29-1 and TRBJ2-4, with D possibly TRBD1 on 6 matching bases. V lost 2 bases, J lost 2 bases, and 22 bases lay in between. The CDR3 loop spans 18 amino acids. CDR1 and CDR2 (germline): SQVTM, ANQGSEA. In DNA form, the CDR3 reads TGCAGCGTTGAAAAGACACCCGGGACACCTAAGACCAAAAACATTCAGTACTTC. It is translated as CSVEKTPGTPKTKNIQYF.

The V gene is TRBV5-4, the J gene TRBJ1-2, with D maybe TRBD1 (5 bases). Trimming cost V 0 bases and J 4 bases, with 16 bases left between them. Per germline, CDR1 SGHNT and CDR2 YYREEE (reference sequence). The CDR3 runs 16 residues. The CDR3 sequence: CASSLAGGTDLYGYTF. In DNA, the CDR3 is TGTGCCAGCAGCTTGGCCGGGGGTACTGATCTCTATGGCTACACCTTC.

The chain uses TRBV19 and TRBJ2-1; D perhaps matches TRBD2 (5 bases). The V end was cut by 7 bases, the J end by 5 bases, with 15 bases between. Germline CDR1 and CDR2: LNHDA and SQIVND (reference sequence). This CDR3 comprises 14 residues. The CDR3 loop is CASTSGGPNNEQFF. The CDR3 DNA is TGTGCCAGTACCTCTGGCGGGCCCAACAATGAGCAGTTCTTC.

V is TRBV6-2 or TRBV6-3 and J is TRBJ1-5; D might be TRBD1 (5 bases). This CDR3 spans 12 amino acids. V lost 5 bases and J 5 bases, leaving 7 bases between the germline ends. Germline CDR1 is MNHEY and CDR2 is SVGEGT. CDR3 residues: CASSGTDQPQHF. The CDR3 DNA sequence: TGTGCCAGCAGTGGGACTGATCAGCCCCAGCATTTT.

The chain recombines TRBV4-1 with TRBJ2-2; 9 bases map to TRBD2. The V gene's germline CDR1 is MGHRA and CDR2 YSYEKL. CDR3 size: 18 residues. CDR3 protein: CPPRRGGGRNRNTGELFF. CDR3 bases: TGCCCCCCCCGCCGCGGGGGGGGCCGGAACAGGAACACCGGGGAGCTGTTTTTT.

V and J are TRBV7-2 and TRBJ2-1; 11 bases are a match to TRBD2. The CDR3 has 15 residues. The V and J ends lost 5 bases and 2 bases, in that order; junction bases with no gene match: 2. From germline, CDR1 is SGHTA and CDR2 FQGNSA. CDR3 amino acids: CASSKLAGAYNEQFF. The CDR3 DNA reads TGTGCCAGCAGCAAACTAGCGGGGGCCTACAATGAGCAGTTCTTC. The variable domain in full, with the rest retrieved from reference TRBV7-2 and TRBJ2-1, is GAGVSQSPSNKVTEKGKDVELRCDPISGHTALYWYRQSLGQGLEFLIYFQGNSAPDKSGLPSDRFSAERTGGSVSTLTIQRTQQEDSAVYLCASSKLAGAYNEQFFGPGTRLTVL.

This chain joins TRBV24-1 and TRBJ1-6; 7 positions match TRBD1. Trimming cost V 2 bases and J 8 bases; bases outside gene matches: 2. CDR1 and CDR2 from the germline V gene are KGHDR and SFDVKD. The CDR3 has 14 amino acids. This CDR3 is CATSDSGQHSPLHF. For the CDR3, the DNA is TGTGCCACCAGTGATTCGGGACAGCATTCACCCCTCCACTTT.

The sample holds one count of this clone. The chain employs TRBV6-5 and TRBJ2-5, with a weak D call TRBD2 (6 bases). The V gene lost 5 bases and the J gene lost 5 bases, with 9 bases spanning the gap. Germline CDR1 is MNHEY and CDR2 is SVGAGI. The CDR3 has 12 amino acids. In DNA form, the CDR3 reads TGTGCCAGCAGTCGGGCGGGGGAGACCCAGTACTTC. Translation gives CASSRAGETQYF.

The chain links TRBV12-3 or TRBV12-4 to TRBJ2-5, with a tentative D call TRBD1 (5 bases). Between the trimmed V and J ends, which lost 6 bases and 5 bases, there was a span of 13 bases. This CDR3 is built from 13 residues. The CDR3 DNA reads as TGTGCCAGCAGGTCCCAAGGGGCGGAGACCCAGTACTTC. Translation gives CASRSQGAETQYF.

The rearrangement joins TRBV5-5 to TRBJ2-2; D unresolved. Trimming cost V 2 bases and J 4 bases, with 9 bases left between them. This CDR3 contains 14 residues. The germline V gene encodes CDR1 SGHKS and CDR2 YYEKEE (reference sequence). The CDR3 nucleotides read TGTGCCAGCAGCTTCTCCAGAAGCACCGGGGAGCTGTTTTTT. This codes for CASSFSRSTGELFF.

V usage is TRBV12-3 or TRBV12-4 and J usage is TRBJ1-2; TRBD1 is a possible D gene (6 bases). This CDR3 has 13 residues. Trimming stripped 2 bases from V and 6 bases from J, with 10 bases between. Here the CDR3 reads CASSLSGGDGYTF. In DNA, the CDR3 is TGTGCCAGCAGTTTATCTGGGGGCGATGGCTACACCTTC.

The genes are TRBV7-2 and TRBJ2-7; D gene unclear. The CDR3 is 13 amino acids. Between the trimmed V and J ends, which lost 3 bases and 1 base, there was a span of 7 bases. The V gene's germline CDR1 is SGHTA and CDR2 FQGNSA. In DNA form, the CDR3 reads TGTGCCAGCAGCTTTGCAGTGTCCTACGAGCAGTACTTC. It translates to CASSFAVSYEQYF.

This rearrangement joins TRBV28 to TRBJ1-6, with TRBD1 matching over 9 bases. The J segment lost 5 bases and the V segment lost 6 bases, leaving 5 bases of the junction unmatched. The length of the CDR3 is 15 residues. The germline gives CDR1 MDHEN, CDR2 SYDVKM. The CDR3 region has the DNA TGTGCCAGCAGGCTCGGGGACAGGGATAATTCACCCCTCCACTTT. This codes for CASRLGDRDNSPLHF. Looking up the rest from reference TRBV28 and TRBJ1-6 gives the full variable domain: DVKVTQSSRYLVKRTGEKVFLECVQDMDHENMFWYRQDPGLGLRLIYFSYDVKMKEKGDIPEGYSVSREKKERFSLILESASTNQTSMYLCASRLGDRDNSPLHFGNGTRLTVT.

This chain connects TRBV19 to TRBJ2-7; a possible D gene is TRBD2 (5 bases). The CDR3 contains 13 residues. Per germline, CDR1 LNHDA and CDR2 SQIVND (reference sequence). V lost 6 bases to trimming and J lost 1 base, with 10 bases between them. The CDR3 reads CASREDGSYEQYF. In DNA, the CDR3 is TGTGCCAGTAGGGAGGACGGTTCCTACGAGCAGTACTTC. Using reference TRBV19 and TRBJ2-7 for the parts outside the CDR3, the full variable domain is DGGITQSPKYLFRKEGQNVTLSCEQNLNHDAMYWYRQDPGQGLRLIYYSQIVNDFQKGDIAEGYSVSREKKESFPLTVTSAQKNPTAFYLCASREDGSYEQYFGPGTRLTVT.

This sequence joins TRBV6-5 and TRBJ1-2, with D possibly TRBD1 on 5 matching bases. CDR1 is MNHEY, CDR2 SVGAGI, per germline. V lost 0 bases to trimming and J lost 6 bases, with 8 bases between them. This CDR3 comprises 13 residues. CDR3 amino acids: CASSYSTADGYTF. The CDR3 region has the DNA TGTGCCAGCAGTTACTCGACAGCTGATGGCTACACCTTC.

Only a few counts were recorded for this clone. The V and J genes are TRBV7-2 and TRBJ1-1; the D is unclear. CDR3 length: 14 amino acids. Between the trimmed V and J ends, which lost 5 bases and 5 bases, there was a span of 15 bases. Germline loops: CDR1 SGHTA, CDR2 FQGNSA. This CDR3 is CASSLTAVWTEAFF. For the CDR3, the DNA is TGTGCCAGCAGCCTGACTGCGGTTTGGACTGAAGCTTTCTTT.

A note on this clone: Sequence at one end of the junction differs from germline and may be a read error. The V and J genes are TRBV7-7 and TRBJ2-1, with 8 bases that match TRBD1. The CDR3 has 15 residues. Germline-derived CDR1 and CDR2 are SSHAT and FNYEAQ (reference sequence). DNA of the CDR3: TGTGCTAGCAGCTTGGGACAGGCCTCCTACAATGAGCAGTTCTTC. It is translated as CASSLGQASYNEQFF.